This TCR beta chain was identified during a study of lymphopenia after photon versus proton radiotherapy. Overall study results and limits: Better survival with proton therapy was suggested as possible, not demonstrated.

TCRdb's table, derived via immunoSEQ multiplex PCR, lists solely in-frame clones and lacks some. The sample includes 30,000 to 40,000 clones, 84% of them seen just once. Regarding this clone: The target antigen is unknown.

The CDR3 is made up of 15 amino acids. Germline V gene sequence: CDR1 ENHRY, CDR2 SYGVKD. Trimming shortened V by 0 bases and J by 3 bases, and 12 bases separated the two germline ends. This TCR was recovered from a woman aged 70-85 years with pancreatic cancer. The sequencing used peripheral blood, collected from a patient treated with proton-based radiotherapy. This sequence joins TRBV10-3 and TRBJ2-7, with a possible D match to TRBD1 (5 bases). CDR3 protein: CAISESQGMRYEQYF. The CDR3 bases are TGTGCCATCAGTGAGTCTCAGGGCATGCGCTACGAGCAGTACTTC.